This paragraph reports one TCR beta chain. The source of the sample is a study of blood T cell repertoires in COVID-19. The overall study: The samples span acute and convalescent COVID-19 from the United States, Italy and Spain. Sources were T cells, B-cell-depleted T cells, or PBMCs; the material itself was cDNA or gDNA.

Patients from Seattle were sampled longitudinally, starting during active infection. Original data processing: Estimated nucleated cell counts came from reference gene primer amplification. The table came from immunoSEQ multiplex PCR; TCRdb's copy has only in-frame clones and leaves some out. V, J and clone size are taken as reported in that table, and D and trimming were inferred from the DNA itself. The data contain about 12,000 clones, over 60% of them singletons. This CDR3 is built from 13 residues. After removal of 5 bases from V and 8 bases from J, the junction contained 5 bases not matched to a gene. Germline loops: CDR1 PRHDT, CDR2 FYEKMQ (reference sequence).

The sequence was collected from a man between 60 and 70 years old with COVID-19, enrolled during active disease. The chain has TRBV13 and TRBJ2-2; 7 bases line up with TRBD2. Input material: peripheral blood. In nucleotides, the CDR3 is TGTGCCAGCAGCGGGAGGGAAACTGGGGAGCTGTTTTTT. Amino acids: CASSGRETGELFF. The full variable domain, its missing parts supplied by reference TRBV13 and TRBJ2-2, is AAGVIQSPRHLIKEKRETATLKCYPIPRHDTVYWYQQGPGQDPQFLISFYEKMQSDKGSIPDRFSAQQFSDYHSELNMSSLELGDSALYFCASSGRETGELFFGEGSRLTVL.